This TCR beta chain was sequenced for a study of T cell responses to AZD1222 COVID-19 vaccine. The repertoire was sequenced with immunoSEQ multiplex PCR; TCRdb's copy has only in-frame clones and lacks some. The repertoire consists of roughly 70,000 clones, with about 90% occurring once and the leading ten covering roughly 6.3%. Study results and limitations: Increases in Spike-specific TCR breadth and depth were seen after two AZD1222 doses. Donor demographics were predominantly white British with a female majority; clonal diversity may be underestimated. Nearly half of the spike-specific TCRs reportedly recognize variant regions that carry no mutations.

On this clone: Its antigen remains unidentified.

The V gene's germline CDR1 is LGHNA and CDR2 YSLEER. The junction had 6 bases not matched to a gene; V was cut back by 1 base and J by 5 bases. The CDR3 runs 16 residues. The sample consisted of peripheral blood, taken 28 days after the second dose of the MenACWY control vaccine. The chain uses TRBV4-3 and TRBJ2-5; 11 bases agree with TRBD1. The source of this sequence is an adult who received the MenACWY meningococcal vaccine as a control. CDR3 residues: CASSQGDRGGFETQYF. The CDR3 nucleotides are TGCGCCAGCAGCCAAGGGGACAGGGGGGGTTTTGAGACCCAGTACTTC.